This T cell receptor beta chain comes out of a study of T cell responses to AZD1222 COVID-19 vaccine. General observations from the study: Seropositivity was recorded at baseline in only a handful of AZD1222 recipients. Mostly white British, mostly female donors; authors suggested clonal diversity may be underestimated. Once two AZD1222 doses were given, Spike-specific TCR breadth and depth went up. Vaccine-related CD4 TCRs covered spike, predominating at 160-218 and 743-854.

A remark on this clone: Antigen: not known.

Sequencing was performed with immunoSEQ multiplex PCR; in TCRdb, only in-frame clones are kept and a portion is missing. Of 75,000 to 100,000 clones in the sample, more than 90% were seen once. This CDR3 has 14 residues. CDR1 SEHNR and CDR2 FQNEAQ come from the germline V gene (reference sequence). V trimming: 3 bases; J trimming: 1 base; junction bases outside the gene matches: 3. This receptor was obtained from an adult in good health. The input for sequencing was peripheral blood, taken on day 0 of AZD1222 vaccination. The V gene is TRBV7-9, the J gene TRBJ2-7; 7 bases are shared with TRBD1. In nucleotides, the CDR3 is TGTGCCAGCAGCTTTCGACAGGGTTCCTACGAGCAGTACTTC. Translated, it gives CASSFRQGSYEQYF.